One and the same sample provided the 22 T cell receptor beta chains below, sequenced in a study of cytomegalovirus exposure and HLA in healthy donors. A multiplex PCR was run with 60 Vbeta primers and 13 Jbeta primers. The method was immunoSEQ multiplex PCR; TCRdb's version includes in-frame clones alone and lacks a portion of them. This repertoire shows roughly 120,000 clones, around 77% found once; its top ten account for about 3.9%. Specimen: PBMCs. All receptors derive from a human donor in good health.

J is TRBJ1-1 and V is TRBV7-2, with 10 bases fitting TRBD1. J gave up 4 bases and V 6 bases, and 14 bases lay outside the gene matches. The CDR3 extends over 17 amino acids. Germline assignment: CDR1 SGHTA and CDR2 FQGNSA. CDR3 sequence reads: CASSSRPPGQGITEAFF. CDR3 DNA sequence: TGTGCCAGCAGTTCAAGGCCGCCGGGACAGGGGATCACTGAAGCTTTCTTT.

J is TRBJ1-2 and V is TRBV2; D gene unclear. Germline lookup yields CDR1 SNHLY and CDR2 FYNNEI. The CDR3 sequence is 14 residues long. Deletions cut 4 bases from V and 8 bases from J, with 17 bases between. The CDR3 is CASSGYSLWEGYTF. The CDR3 nucleotides read TGTGCCAGCAGTGGGTATAGTCTTTGGGAGGGCTACACCTTC.

The rearrangement uses TRBV30 and TRBJ2-1, with 7 bases matching TRBD2. The CDR3 loop spans 17 amino acids. V trimming: 1 base; J trimming: 7 bases; junction bases outside the gene matches: 16. Per the germline V gene, CDR1 is GTSNPN and CDR2 is SVGIG (reference sequence). The CDR3 nucleotides read TGTGCCTGGAGTGGTATTGGTTTGGGGAGGGCCGGGAATGAGCAGTTCTTC. As protein: CAWSGIGLGRAGNEQFF.

The chain joins TRBV27 to TRBJ1-1; D possibly corresponds to TRBD1 (5 bases). V was shortened by 4 bases and J by 6 bases, with 18 bases between the two germline ends. Germline V gene data show CDR1 as MNHEY and CDR2 as SMNVEV (reference sequence). The CDR3 consists of 15 residues. The CDR3 nucleotides read TGTGCCAGCAGTTCGACAGCCCCGTGGGTCTCTGAAGCTTTCTTT. This sequence encodes CASSSTAPWVSEAFF.

The chain employs TRBV10-3 and TRBJ2-5; the D gene is possibly TRBD2 (6 bases). CDR1 and CDR2 from the germline V gene are ENHRY and SYGVKD. The CDR3 runs to 15 residues. The V end was cut by 5 bases, the J end by 4 bases, with 17 bases between. In nucleotides, the CDR3 is TGTGCCATCAGTCCGGGACTGGGGCGGTTAGAGACCCAGTACTTC. Protein sequence: CAISPGLGRLETQYF.

DNA of the CDR3: TGTGCCAGTAGTATCGGGGGAGTCACTGAAGCTTTCTTT. Amino acids: CASSIGGVTEAFF. The chain links TRBV19 to TRBJ1-1; D is possibly TRBD1 (5 bases). The CDR3 contains 13 residues. Between the trimmed V and J ends, which lost 3 bases and 4 bases, there was a span of 9 bases. Per germline, CDR1 LNHDA and CDR2 SQIVND (reference sequence).

Only a few counts were recorded for this clone. V is TRBV27 and J is TRBJ1-5; TRBD1 agrees at 9 bases. Per the germline V gene, CDR1 is MNHEY and CDR2 is SMNVEV (reference sequence). The CDR3 runs to 15 residues. Trimming at V came to 6 bases and at J to 3 bases, leaving 6 bases not matched to a gene. This chain's CDR3 is CASRIGQGTNQPQHF. The CDR3, as DNA: TGTGCCAGCAGGATCGGACAGGGGACCAATCAGCCCCAGCATTTT.

The rearrangement joins TRBV2 to TRBJ1-5; D call uncertain. CDR1 and CDR2 from the germline V gene are SNHLY and FYNNEI. This CDR3 spans 13 amino acids. V lost 8 bases and J 2 bases, leaving 10 bases between the germline ends. The CDR3 sequence is CASRREGNQPQHF. The CDR3 DNA reads TGTGCCAGCCGGAGGGAGGGCAATCAGCCCCAGCATTTT. The variable domain in full, completed from reference TRBV2 and TRBJ1-5, reads EPEVTQTPSHQVTQMGQEVILRCVPISNHLYFYWYRQILGQKVEFLVSFYNNEISEKSEIFDDQFSVERPDGSNFTLKIRSTKLEDSAMYFCASRREGNQPQHFGDGTRLSIL.

The chain joins TRBV7-9 to TRBJ2-1; D might be TRBD2 (5 bases). The CDR3 covers 14 residues. V was cut by 5 bases and J by 4 bases, with 12 bases left in between. Germline values: CDR1 SEHNR, CDR2 FQNEAQ (reference sequence). CDR3 region: CASSASGNYNEQFF. DNA of the CDR3: TGTGCCAGCAGCGCGTCGGGAAATTACAATGAGCAGTTCTTC. The full variable domain, with the rest looked up from reference TRBV7-9 and TRBJ2-1, is DTGVSQNPRHKITKRGQNVTFRCDPISEHNRLYWYRQTLGQGPEFLTYFQNEAQLEKSRLLSDRFSAERPKGSFSTLEIQRTEQGDSAMYLCASSASGNYNEQFFGPGTRLTVL.

V gene TRBV29-1 combines with J gene TRBJ2-5, with TRBD2 as a possible D gene (6 bases). CDR3 length: 14 residues. CDR1 SQVTM and CDR2 ANQGSEA come from the germline V gene. V was cut by 8 bases and J by 4 bases, with 20 bases left in between. The CDR3: CSQGAPSGRETQYF. The CDR3 DNA reads as TGCAGCCAAGGAGCCCCATCCGGGAGAGAGACCCAGTACTTC.

The V and J genes are TRBV5-1 and TRBJ1-1; the D gene is possibly TRBD1 (6 bases). The germline gives CDR1 SGHRS, CDR2 YFSETQ. The germline V and J ends were trimmed by 4 bases and 0 bases, with 13 bases remaining between them. CDR3 length equals 15 residues. CDR3 loop: CASSVNRAMNTEAFF. CDR3 DNA sequence: TGCGCCAGCAGCGTAAACAGGGCGATGAACACTGAAGCTTTCTTT.

The chain has TRBV6-5 and TRBJ2-1; possible D gene TRBD1, 6 bases. V lost 6 bases and J 7 bases, leaving 19 bases between the germline ends. The CDR3 is 15 amino acids. Looked up from germline, CDR1 is MNHEY and CDR2 is SVGAGI. The CDR3 nucleotides read TGTGCCAGCAGCTCCGACAGGTTACTCTCTAATGAGCAGTTCTTC. This sequence encodes CASSSDRLLSNEQFF.

This clone was observed a handful of times. This chain joins TRBV10-3 and TRBJ2-5; D gene unclear. Germline assignment: CDR1 ENHRY and CDR2 SYGVKD. Trimming took off 0 bases at V and 0 bases at J, with 8 bases between the two ends. The CDR3 covers 15 residues. This CDR3 is CAISESGSYQETQYF. In DNA form, the CDR3 reads TGTGCCATCAGTGAGTCGGGCAGCTACCAAGAGACCCAGTACTTC.

V usage is TRBV5-1 and J usage is TRBJ1-2; D not resolved. The germline gives CDR1 SGHRS, CDR2 YFSETQ. The CDR3 spans 13 residues. Between the trimmed V and J ends, which lost 0 bases and 5 bases, there was a span of 8 bases. Here the CDR3 DNA reads TGCGCCAGCAGCTTGGCCCGAGAGTATGGCTACACCTTC. Protein: CASSLAREYGYTF.

The CDR3 is CASSSPGYTGELFF. In nucleotides, the CDR3 is TGTGCCAGCAGTTCTCCAGGGTACACCGGGGAGCTGTTTTTT. The chain has TRBV6-5 and TRBJ2-2; the D gene is possibly TRBD1 (5 bases). In germline, CDR1 is MNHEY, CDR2 SVGAGI. The CDR3 contains 14 residues. V lost 4 bases to trimming and J lost 3 bases, with 9 bases between them.

V gene TRBV5-1 combines with J gene TRBJ2-5; TRBD1 aligns across 7 bases. The CDR3 has 17 residues. CDR1 SGHRS and CDR2 YFSETQ come from the germline V gene. Germline trimming cut 4 bases from V and 8 bases from J; bases unmatched to any gene: 20. CDR3 amino acids: CASSQPLGQSFVDTQYF. CDR3 DNA sequence: TGCGCCAGCAGCCAGCCTCTGGGACAGAGCTTCGTCGATACCCAGTACTTC.

As DNA, the CDR3 is TGTGCCAGCAGCCTACATAGGCCTAGCGGGCTAAGGGGCTACGAGCAGTACTTC. Its protein product is CASSLHRPSGLRGYEQYF. This sequence joins TRBV11-2 and TRBJ2-7; 8 bases fit TRBD2. The CDR3 is 18 amino acids. After removal of 5 bases from V and 3 bases from J, the junction contained 18 bases not matched to a gene. CDR1 is SGHAT, CDR2 FQNNGV, per germline. The variable domain in full, with the rest retrieved from reference TRBV11-2 and TRBJ2-7, is EAGVAQSPRYKIIEKRQSVAFWCNPISGHATLYWYQQILGQGPKLLIQFQNNGVVDDSQLPKDRFSAERLKGVDSTLKIQPAKLEDSAVYLCASSLHRPSGLRGYEQYFGPGTRLTVT.

This clone appeared a few times. The gene calls are TRBV15 and TRBJ1-4, with a tentative D call TRBD1 (5 bases). Trimming removed 1 base from V and 4 bases from J, with 10 bases in between. The CDR3 runs 15 residues. CDR1 LNHNV and CDR2 YYDKDF come from the germline V gene (reference sequence). CDR3 amino acids: CATSRVKGLNEKLFF. The CDR3 DNA is TGTGCCACCAGCAGAGTAAAGGGACTTAATGAAAAACTGTTTTTT.

The chain has TRBV28 and TRBJ2-6; D uncertain. V was cut by 6 bases and J by 0 bases, with 12 bases left in between. Germline V gene lookup returns CDR1 MDHEN and CDR2 SYDVKM. The CDR3 loop spans 16 amino acids. CDR3 sequence: CASRDGVSSGANVLTF. CDR3 coding DNA: TGTGCCAGCAGAGACGGAGTGAGCTCTGGGGCCAACGTCCTGACTTTC.

The rearrangement uses TRBV21-1 and TRBJ2-7; TRBD2 is taken as the D call from the table, unchecked against the DNA. TRBV21-1 is a recognized pseudogene. The CDR3 totals 14 residues. This chain's CDR3 is CAVTSGSTVGEQYF. DNA for the CDR3: TGTGCCGTAACTTCGGGATCCACAGTCGGTGAGCAGTACTTC.

The rearrangement uses TRBV6-5 and TRBJ1-2; D is unresolved. V lost 2 bases to trimming and J lost 7 bases, with 14 bases between them. Germline-derived CDR1 and CDR2 are MNHEY and SVGAGI. The CDR3 is 14 residues long. The CDR3 spells CASSYPGPPGGYTF. DNA of the CDR3: TGTGCCAGCAGTTACCCCGGTCCCCCGGGTGGCTACACCTTC.

This sequence joins TRBV28 and TRBJ1-1, with 7 nucleotides matching TRBD1. The CDR3 sequence is 15 residues long. Germline V CDR1 and CDR2: MDHEN, SYDVKM. Losses at the gene ends were 10 bases for V and 3 bases for J; bases not matched to a gene: 14. The CDR3, as DNA: TGTGCCACTGACTATAACAGGGGCGGGTACACTGAAGCTTTCTTT. It specifies CATDYNRGGYTEAFF. Supplemented by reference TRBV28 and TRBJ1-1, the full variable domain reads DVKVTQSSRYLVKRTGEKVFLECVQDMDHENMFWYRQDPGLGLRLIYFSYDVKMKEKGDIPEGYSVSREKKERFSLILESASTNQTSMYLCATDYNRGGYTEAFFGQGTRLTVV.